This T cell receptor beta chain was observed in a study of siplizumab effects on memory and regulatory T cells. Study results and limitations: A major contribution to the alloresponse seemed to be made by naive T cells, which seemed more diverse than memory cells. A minor fraction of alloreactive clones, and no more, mapped to unstimulated subsets. Whether proliferating Tregs in siplizumab cultures suppress was not functionally confirmed. Treatment with siplizumab left mappable alloreactive CD4+ clones averaging approximately 68% Treg-derived, compared with 26.9% in controls.

As to this clone: Its antigen is unknown.

This table comes from immunoSEQ multiplex PCR, and its TCRdb copy is limited to in-frame clones, with some not included. The sample has roughly 120,000 clones; about 90% are singletons. The germline CDR1 and CDR2 sequences are SGHRS and YFSETQ. Trimming shortened V by 2 bases and J by 1 base, and 9 bases separated the two germline ends. The CDR3 runs 14 residues. The receptor comes from a human donor in good health. Sequenced material: Tregs sorted from blood. This chain joins TRBV5-1 and TRBJ2-5; no clear D gene. CDR3 sequence: CASSFGSTQETQYF. CDR3 sequence (DNA): TGCGCCAGCAGCTTCGGAAGCACCCAAGAGACCCAGTACTTC.